This TCR beta chain was found in a study of glioma-infiltrating T cells. Study-wide points: Non-neoplastic patients had below-expected tissue-blood divergence, while all gliomas exceeded expectation. Very few CDR3 sequences were shared between tissue and blood.

Amplification of TCR alpha and beta CDR3 regions from RNA used iRepertoire nested multiplex PCR. Tissue mRNA or PBMC total RNA, roughly 100-400 ng, went into one-step reverse transcription and amplification. From the multiplex PCR reads, TCRdb called clonotypes with MiXCR, one entry per CDR3 protein. Here the sample spans about 130,000 distinct CDR3 sequences, about 22% being singletons. The germline V and J ends were trimmed by 5 bases and 5 bases, with 9 bases remaining between them. From germline, CDR1 is KGHDR and CDR2 SFDVKD. The CDR3 contains 13 residues. Concerning this clonotype itself: The antigen is not known.

The sequence was collected from a human donor with low-grade glioma or glioblastoma, undergoing nonglioma brain surgery, or in good health (not recorded which). The sequenced sample consisted of glioma tissue, nonneoplastic brain tissue, or PBMCs (not recorded which). The J gene is TRBJ2-1, the V gene TRBV24-1; a possible D gene is TRBD1 (5 bases). The CDR3 DNA follows: TGTGCCACCAGTGGGGGCACCAACAATGAGCAGTTCTTC. Its translation is CATSGGTNNEQFF.